This entry lists 30 T cell receptor beta chains sequenced from one sample in a study of blood T cell repertoires in COVID-19 (TCRdb year 2020). Library generation was performed with the immunoSEQ multiplex PCR assay. TCRdb re-hosts the immuneACCESS table, in-frame sequences only. Its copies lack some clones; in the studies checked, an unresolved V gene accounts for under half of them, and the cause for the rest is not known. The sample table holds around 340,000 clones, of which 65% to 90% were seen once. Approximately 4% of the sample goes to the ten largest clones. The sequenced sample was PBMCs or T cells enriched from blood (not recorded which). The origin of the receptors is a woman aged 40 to 50 with acute COVID-19.

The V and J genes are TRBV5-1 and TRBJ1-4, with D uncertain. Per the germline V gene, CDR1 is SGHRS and CDR2 is YFSETQ. The V end lost 0 bases, the J end lost 0 bases, and 6 bases lay between the germline ends. The CDR3 spans 15 residues. In DNA form, the CDR3 reads TGCGCCAGCAGCTTGGCCTTTGCAACTAATGAAAAACTGTTTTTT. It is translated as CASSLAFATNEKLFF. The full variable domain, in which reference TRBV5-1 and TRBJ1-4 provide the parts outside the CDR3, is KAGVTQTPRYLIKTRGQQVTLSCSPISGHRSVSWYQQTPGQGLQFLFEYFSETQRNKGNFPGRFSGRQFSNSRSEMNVSTLELGDSALYLCASSLAFATNEKLFFGSGTQLSVL.

The genes are TRBV20-1 and TRBJ1-3; D is unresolved. V lost 6 bases and J 4 bases, leaving 7 bases between the germline ends. In germline, CDR1 is DFQATT, CDR2 SNEGSKA (reference sequence). This CDR3 has 11 amino acids. This CDR3 reads CSARRGNTIYF. The CDR3 nucleotides read TGCAGTGCCAGGAGGGGAAACACCATATATTTT.

This chain uses TRBV5-6 with TRBJ2-1, with 7 bases that match TRBD2. From germline, CDR1 is SGHDT and CDR2 YYEEEE. CDR3 length: 17 residues. J gave up 4 bases and V 5 bases, and 15 bases lay outside the gene matches. The CDR3 DNA follows: TGTGCCAGCAGTCCGAGGTTAGGGAGGGGATTGTACAATGAGCAGTTCTTC. Translating gives CASSPRLGRGLYNEQFF. Looking up the rest from reference TRBV5-6 and TRBJ2-1 gives the full variable domain: DAGVTQSPTHLIKTRGQQVTLRCSPKSGHDTVSWYQQALGQGPQFIFQYYEEEERQRGNFPDRFSGHQFPNYSSELNVNALLLGDSALYLCASSPRLGRGLYNEQFFGPGTRLTVL.

This chain uses TRBV27 with TRBJ1-1; tentatively, D is TRBD1 (5 bases). V was cut by 3 bases and J by 11 bases, with 10 bases left in between. The CDR3 is made up of 11 amino acids. From germline, CDR1 is MNHEY and CDR2 SMNVEV (reference sequence). The CDR3 protein is CASSFGARAFF. The DNA for the CDR3 is TGTGCCAGCAGTTTTGGGGCCCGGGCTTTCTTT.

V gene TRBV28 combines with J gene TRBJ2-7, with TRBD2 identical over 11 bases. This CDR3 contains 16 residues. Germline loops: CDR1 MDHEN, CDR2 SYDVKM. The trim removed 1 base at V and 4 bases at J, leaving 6 bases unmatched. The CDR3 bases are TGTGCCAGCAGTTTATTGGGACTAGCGGAAACTTACGAGCAGTACTTC. Protein sequence: CASSLLGLAETYEQYF.

J is TRBJ2-1 and V is TRBV5-4, with 10 bases lining up with TRBD2. CDR3 length: 14 amino acids. V gave up 5 bases and J gave up 5 bases; unmatched junction bases: 4. The germline V gene encodes CDR1 SGHNT and CDR2 YYREEE (reference sequence). CDR3 sequence: CASRGAGGNNEQFF. The CDR3 region has the DNA TGTGCCAGCAGAGGAGCGGGGGGGAACAATGAGCAGTTCTTC.

CDR3 sequence reads: CASSRGDLEGGPQHF. The CDR3 DNA sequence: TGCGCCAGCAGCCGGGGGGACCTCGAGGGTGGGCCCCAGCATTTT. This sequence joins TRBV5-1 and TRBJ1-5; tentatively, D is TRBD1 (5 bases). The germline CDR1 and CDR2 sequences are SGHRS and YFSETQ. Deletions cut 4 bases from V and 9 bases from J, with 20 bases between. The length of the CDR3 is 15 residues.

J is TRBJ1-2 and V is TRBV3-1 (or the pseudogene TRBV3-2); no clear D gene. V gave up 4 bases and J gave up 4 bases, with 19 bases separating them. Germline values: CDR1 LGHDT, CDR2 YNNKEL (reference sequence). The CDR3 loop spans 16 amino acids. CDR3 protein: CASSPPGETAVYGYTF. The DNA of the CDR3 is TGTGCCAGCAGCCCCCCCGGGGAGACCGCCGTCTATGGCTACACCTTC.

Only a few counts were recorded for this clone. This sequence joins TRBV4-2 and TRBJ1-1, with a possible D match to TRBD1 (5 bases). The V gene's germline CDR1 is LGHNA and CDR2 YNFKEQ. V lost 0 bases to trimming and J lost 4 bases, with 18 bases between them. The CDR3 sequence is 17 residues long. CDR3 in amino acids: CASSQELPGLTRTEAFF. The CDR3 nucleotides are TGTGCCAGCAGCCAAGAGTTGCCAGGGTTAACGCGCACTGAAGCTTTCTTT.

J is TRBJ1-4 and V is TRBV9; the match to TRBD1 covers 7 bases. CDR3 length equals 16 residues. Losses at the gene ends were 0 bases for V and 3 bases for J; bases not matched to a gene: 5. Germline CDR1 SGDLS, CDR2 YYNGEE. The CDR3 region is CASSVEGAGSNEKLFF. The CDR3 DNA follows: TGTGCCAGCAGCGTAGAGGGGGCCGGTTCTAATGAAAAACTGTTTTTT.

V and J are TRBV18 and TRBJ1-6; 7 bases match TRBD1. Germline CDR1 and CDR2: KGHSH and LQKENI. The CDR3 runs to 15 residues. The trim removed 6 bases at V and 5 bases at J, leaving 7 bases unmatched. The CDR3 DNA reads as TGTGCCAGCTCTACCACACAGGGGAATAATTCACCCCTCCACTTT. Residues: CASSTTQGNNSPLHF.

J is TRBJ1-2 and V is TRBV5-6; TRBD1 aligns across 9 bases. The CDR3 runs to 16 residues. The germline CDR1 and CDR2 sequences are SGHDT and YYEEEE. Trimming cost V 3 bases and J 5 bases; bases outside gene matches: 11. The CDR3 region has the DNA TGTGCCAGCAGCTCACCCGGGACAGGGTTAGGATATGGCTACACCTTC. This encodes CASSSPGTGLGYGYTF.

The chain is built from TRBV11-1 and TRBJ2-7; 8 nucleotides match TRBD1. The V gene end was trimmed by 5 bases and the J gene end by 0 bases; junction bases not matched to a gene: 9. The germline gives CDR1 SGHAT, CDR2 FQDESV (reference sequence). This CDR3 has 16 amino acids. CDR3 residues: CASSVGQGGRSYEQYF. The DNA of the CDR3 is TGTGCCAGCAGCGTAGGACAGGGCGGACGCTCCTACGAGCAGTACTTC. The entire variable domain, with the rest obtained from reference TRBV11-1 and TRBJ2-7, is as follows: EAEVAQSPRYKITEKSQAVAFWCDPISGHATLYWYRQILGQGPELLVQFQDESVVDDSQLPKDRFSAERLKGVDSTLKIQPAELGDSAMYLCASSVGQGGRSYEQYFGPGTRLTVT.

V is TRBV3-1 (or the pseudogene TRBV3-2) and J is TRBJ1-2; 7 nucleotides align to TRBD1. The CDR3 sequence is 16 residues long. With 4 bases clipped from V and 0 bases from J, the junction kept 8 bases outside the gene matches. CDR1 and CDR2 (germline): LGHDT, YNNKEL (reference sequence). The CDR3 here is CASSPRGGTANYGYTF. CDR3 DNA: TGTGCCAGCAGCCCCCGCGGGGGGACAGCTAACTATGGCTACACCTTC.

The chain joins TRBV19 to TRBJ2-6; D might be TRBD1 (6 bases). The V gene's germline CDR1 is LNHDA and CDR2 SQIVND (reference sequence). The CDR3 loop spans 16 amino acids. V lost 3 bases and J lost 2, with 11 bases in between. The CDR3 DNA reads TGTGCCAGTAGTATCCCCAACAGGGCTGGGGCCAACGTCCTGACTTTC. Residues: CASSIPNRAGANVLTF.

This sequence joins TRBV5-1 and TRBJ2-6, with D maybe TRBD1 (5 bases). Germline-derived CDR1 and CDR2 are SGHRS and YFSETQ. With 0 bases removed from V and 0 bases from J, the gap between germline ends came to 10 bases. The CDR3 is made up of 17 amino acids. CDR3 region: CASSLAQGNSGANVLTF. The CDR3 DNA sequence: TGCGCCAGCAGCTTGGCGCAGGGTAACTCTGGGGCCAACGTCCTGACTTTC.

The chain uses TRBV27 and TRBJ2-7; 9 bases agree with TRBD1. Germline values: CDR1 MNHEY, CDR2 SMNVEV (reference sequence). This CDR3 spans 16 amino acids. V dropped 6 bases and J dropped 5; count of bases not matched to a gene: 14. CDR3 DNA: TGTGCCAGCAGCTCTCTAACCGGGACAGGGAGTCACGAGCAGTACTTC. Translation: CASSSLTGTGSHEQYF.

The chain uses TRBV12-5 and TRBJ2-1, with 11 bases matching TRBD2. Trimming cost V 5 bases and J 5 bases; bases outside gene matches: 5. The CDR3 has 15 residues. CDR1 is LGHNT and CDR2 is FRNRAP in the germline V gene. The CDR3 DNA is TGTGCTAGTGGTGCGGGGACTAGCGGAGACAATGAGCAGTTCTTC. It encodes CASGAGTSGDNEQFF.

This clone was observed a handful of times. V gene TRBV27 combines with J gene TRBJ1-2; 9 positions match TRBD1. Looked up from germline, CDR1 is MNHEY and CDR2 is SMNVEV (reference sequence). V shed 5 bases, J shed 8 bases, and the junction held 6 bases outside the gene matches. This CDR3 has 13 residues. The CDR3 here is CASSPRTGEGYTF. The CDR3 nucleotides read TGTGCCAGCAGTCCTCGGACAGGGGAGGGCTACACCTTC.

This clone was found a few times. The chain has TRBV19 and TRBJ2-3; no clear D. The germline gives CDR1 LNHDA, CDR2 SQIVND (reference sequence). The CDR3 has 15 residues. With 2 bases removed from V and 2 bases from J, the gap between germline ends came to 11 bases. CDR3 sequence reads: CASSINRKNTDTQYF. DNA for the CDR3: TGTGCCAGTAGTATAAACAGAAAAAACACAGATACGCAGTATTTT.

This clone was observed once. J is TRBJ1-4 and V is TRBV12-5; D call uncertain. CDR3 length equals 15 residues. Trimming took off 7 bases at V and 0 bases at J, with 12 bases between the two ends. Germline V gives CDR1 LGHNT, CDR2 FRNRAP. The CDR3 sequence: CASAEPAATNEKLFF. DNA for the CDR3: TGTGCTAGTGCCGAGCCCGCTGCAACTAATGAAAAACTGTTTTTT.

This clone was observed a single time. This rearrangement joins TRBV4-2 to TRBJ1-1, with TRBD1 identical over 7 bases. CDR3 length: 15 residues. The V and J ends lost 4 bases and 4 bases, in that order; junction bases with no gene match: 9. Germline assignment: CDR1 LGHNA and CDR2 YNFKEQ. The CDR3 loop is CASSPLLTGFTEAFF. The CDR3 nucleotides read TGTGCCAGCAGCCCTCTTTTGACAGGGTTCACTGAAGCTTTCTTT.

The chain links TRBV16 to TRBJ1-3; TRBD1 aligns across 8 bases. This CDR3 spans 15 amino acids. CDR1 is KGHSY and CDR2 is FQNENV in the germline V gene. V lost 7 bases and J lost 0; bases outside the gene matches: 5. CDR3 region: CASTGGISSGNTIYF. CDR3 coding DNA: TGTGCCAGCACAGGGGGCATCAGCTCTGGAAACACCATATATTTT.

The V and J genes are TRBV6-5 and TRBJ1-3; D unresolved. CDR3 length: 15 residues. Germline CDR1 is MNHEY and CDR2 is SVGAGI. V was trimmed by 5 bases and J by 2 bases, leaving 13 bases between them. CDR3 residues: CASSILPSAGNTIYF. The CDR3 DNA is TGTGCCAGCAGTATTCTCCCCTCGGCTGGAAACACCATATATTTT.

The chain has TRBV19 and TRBJ2-2; TRBD1 might be the D (6 bases). CDR3 length equals 14 residues. Germline CDR1 reads LNHDA; CDR2 reads SQIVND (reference sequence). The ends were cut back, 6 bases at V and 5 bases at J, with 13 bases in the middle. For the CDR3, the DNA is TGTGCCAGTAGCCTGGGGGCTCGGACCGGGGAGCTGTTTTTT. The encoded protein is CASSLGARTGELFF.

This chain links TRBV18 with TRBJ1-1; TRBD1 aligns across 8 bases. The trim removed 6 bases at V and 11 bases at J, leaving 11 bases unmatched. The CDR3 runs 13 residues. From germline, CDR1 is KGHSH and CDR2 LQKENI. DNA of the CDR3: TGTGCCAGCTCCCTCAAACAGGGGGAGAATGCTTTCTTT. This encodes CASSLKQGENAFF.

The chain recombines TRBV12-5 with TRBJ2-5, with 14 bases fitting TRBD2. Germline values: CDR1 LGHNT, CDR2 FRNRAP. The CDR3 has 16 residues. V lost 1 base to trimming and J lost 5 bases; unmatched junction nucleotides: 3. The DNA of the CDR3 is TGTGCTAGTGGTTTGGGACTAGCGGGGGGGCGGGAGACCCAGTACTTC. It specifies CASGLGLAGGRETQYF.

The V gene is TRBV21-1, the J gene TRBJ2-5; the DNA was not compared with TRBD2, the D call given in the table. TRBV21-1 is noted as a pseudogene. The CDR3 runs 13 residues. The CDR3: CASTGGLEETQYF. The CDR3 DNA sequence: TGTGCCAGCACCGGAGGACTAGAAGAGACCCAGTACTTC.

Here the CDR3 reads CASTRGSYEQYF. The CDR3 bases are TGTGCCAGCACGCGGGGGAGCTACGAGCAGTACTTC. The chain combines TRBV6-5 with TRBJ2-7; 7 positions match TRBD2. The CDR3 totals 12 residues. The germline CDR1 and CDR2 sequences are MNHEY and SVGAGI. The V and J ends lost 7 bases and 3 bases, in that order; junction bases with no gene match: 3.

As to this clone: The germline gene is not matched at one end of the junction; a read error may be the cause. This chain links TRBV11-2 with TRBJ2-4; 11 bases match TRBD2. The CDR3 is 12 amino acids. Germline V gene sequence: CDR1 SGHAT, CDR2 FQNNGV. The CDR3 loop reads CASSSLPGLAVF. The DNA for the CDR3 is TGTGCCAGCAGCTCCTTACCGGGACTAGCGGTGTTC.